The 19 T cell receptor beta chains below all came from one sample that was sequenced in a study of cytomegalovirus exposure and HLA in healthy donors. The PCR ran on 60 Vbeta and 13 Jbeta primers. Sequenced by immunoSEQ multiplex PCR; TCRdb stores in-frame clones only, minus some. The sample lists over 150,000 clones; over 65% were seen once. Sequenced: PBMCs. These receptors were taken from a boy aged 2-9 years in good health and CMV-seronegative.

This clone appeared a single time. V usage is TRBV6-6 and J usage is TRBJ1-3; D gene uncertain. Germline values: CDR1 MNHNY, CDR2 SVGAGI (reference sequence). The length of the CDR3 is 11 residues. The V end was cut by 7 bases, the J end by 4 bases, with 5 bases between. CDR3 in amino acids: CASNTGNTIYF. CDR3 coding DNA: TGTGCCAGCAACACAGGAAACACCATATATTTT.

The chain recombines TRBV4-1 with TRBJ1-2, with 9 bases matching TRBD1. Germline V lookup: CDR1 MGHRA, CDR2 YSYEKL. V shed 1 base, J shed 3 bases, and the junction held 3 bases outside the gene matches. This CDR3 has 15 residues. The CDR3 DNA reads as TGCGCCAGCAGCCAAGCACAGGGGGCTGACTATGGCTACACCTTC. It translates to CASSQAQGADYGYTF.

This chain uses TRBV9 with TRBJ2-1; tentatively, D is TRBD2 (6 bases). The CDR3 has 16 residues. Germline lookup yields CDR1 SGDLS and CDR2 YYNGEE. V shed 4 bases and J shed 2 bases, with 16 bases lying between them. In DNA form, the CDR3 reads TGTGCCAGCAGCCCGCGGGACGCACAGACCTACAATGAGCAGTTCTTC. Translating gives CASSPRDAQTYNEQFF. The full variable domain, in which reference TRBV9 and TRBJ2-1 provide the parts outside the CDR3, is DSGVTQTPKHLITATGQRVTLRCSPRSGDLSVYWYQQSLDQGLQFLIQYYNGEERAKGNILERFSAQQFPDLHSELNLSSLELGDSALYFCASSPRDAQTYNEQFFGPGTRLTVL.

The chain joins TRBV6-5 to TRBJ1-2, with D unresolved. CDR1 and CDR2 (germline): MNHEY, SVGAGI. With 5 bases removed from V and 8 bases from J, the gap between germline ends came to 15 bases. The CDR3 sequence is 13 residues long. CDR3 sequence: CASSEVRMRGYTF. In DNA form, the CDR3 reads TGTGCCAGCAGTGAAGTAAGGATGCGGGGCTACACCTTC.

This clone occurred once. CDR3 nucleotide sequence: TGCGCCAGCAGCACCCGGGACAGGGGAACCCCCCGTGGGACTTACTATGGCTACACCTTC. The encoded protein is CASSTRDRGTPRGTYYGYTF. V usage is TRBV5-1 and J usage is TRBJ1-2; 10 bases match TRBD1. Germline CDR1 reads SGHRS; CDR2 reads YFSETQ. CDR3 length equals 20 residues. With 4 bases clipped from V and 3 bases from J, the junction kept 21 bases outside the gene matches.

This rearrangement joins TRBV19 to TRBJ1-1; possible D gene TRBD1, 6 bases. V gave up 7 bases and J gave up 2 bases, with 14 bases separating them. The germline gives CDR1 LNHDA, CDR2 SQIVND (reference sequence). The CDR3 loop spans 14 amino acids. Written as DNA, the CDR3 is TGTGCCAGTAACCCCAGGGGCGCAAACACTGAAGCTTTCTTT. It specifies CASNPRGANTEAFF. Complete variable domain (other parts from reference TRBV19 and TRBJ1-1): DGGITQSPKYLFRKEGQNVTLSCEQNLNHDAMYWYRQDPGQGLRLIYYSQIVNDFQKGDIAEGYSVSREKKESFPLTVTSAQKNPTAFYLCASNPRGANTEAFFGQGTRLTVV.

This clone was counted once. This chain links TRBV23-1 with TRBJ2-1; maybe TRBD1 (5 bases). TRBV23-1 qualifies as an ORF whose function is uncertain. With 2 bases removed from V and 3 bases from J, the gap between germline ends came to 17 bases. CDR3 size: 17 residues. The CDR3 here is CASSQAVAPQGYNEQFF. CDR3 nucleotide sequence: TGCGCCAGCAGTCAAGCTGTCGCCCCCCAGGGCTACAATGAGCAGTTCTTC.

V and J are TRBV4-3 and TRBJ1-2; tentatively, D is TRBD1 (5 bases). Germline V lookup: CDR1 LGHNA, CDR2 YSLEER. The CDR3 loop spans 14 amino acids. Trimming took off 5 bases at V and 12 bases at J, with 22 bases between the two ends. CDR3 sequence reads: CASSYSLSTSGNTF. CDR3 nucleotide sequence: TGCGCCAGCAGCTACTCCCTCTCGACATCAGGGAACACCTTC.

The CDR3 here is CASSLQVYGNTIYF. CDR3 DNA sequence: TGTGCCAGCAGCCTACAGGTCTACGGAAACACCATATATTTT. The chain carries TRBV7-2 and TRBJ1-3; D is perhaps TRBD1 (5 bases). The CDR3 is 14 amino acids. Germline assignment: CDR1 SGHTA and CDR2 FQGNSA. V was shortened by 5 bases and J by 4 bases, with 12 bases between the two germline ends. The variable domain in full, completed from reference TRBV7-2 and TRBJ1-3, reads GAGVSQSPSNKVTEKGKDVELRCDPISGHTALYWYRQSLGQGLEFLIYFQGNSAPDKSGLPSDRFSAERTGGSVSTLTIQRTQQEDSAVYLCASSLQVYGNTIYFGEGSWLTVV.

The genes are TRBV5-1 and TRBJ1-6, with 9 bases that match TRBD1. CDR1 SGHRS and CDR2 YFSETQ come from the germline V gene. The V segment lost 4 bases and the J segment 12 bases; nucleotides outside the gene matches: 11. The CDR3 spans 15 residues. CDR3 sequence reads: CASSTSGQGFKPLHF. CDR3 bases: TGCGCCAGCAGCACCTCGGGACAGGGCTTTAAACCCCTCCACTTT.

V gene TRBV4-2 combines with J gene TRBJ2-5; D may be TRBD2 (5 bases). CDR1 is LGHNA, CDR2 YNFKEQ, per germline. V was cut by 0 bases and J by 4 bases, with 15 bases left in between. The CDR3 is made up of 16 amino acids. The chain's CDR3 is CASSQDSASEGETQYF. The CDR3 DNA is TGTGCCAGCAGCCAAGATTCTGCTAGTGAGGGAGAGACCCAGTACTTC.

The rearrangement joins TRBV5-8 to TRBJ1-3; no firm D call. Looked up from germline, CDR1 is SGHTS and CDR2 is YDEGEE. There are 16 residues in the CDR3. V was shortened by 4 bases and J by 5 bases, with 19 bases between the two germline ends. The CDR3 nucleotides are TGTGCCAGCAGCCTCTCGTGGAGGAACGTAAGAAACACCATATATTTT. It specifies CASSLSWRNVRNTIYF.

The V and J genes are TRBV4-2 and TRBJ1-2; D uncertain. The CDR3 is 14 residues long. CDR1 and CDR2 (germline): LGHNA, YNFKEQ. V was cut by 0 bases and J by 8 bases, with 13 bases left in between. The CDR3 sequence: CASSQDRVGEGYTF. The CDR3 DNA reads as TGTGCCAGCAGCCAAGATCGAGTCGGGGAAGGCTACACCTTC.

The chain employs TRBV29-1 and TRBJ1-2; TRBD1 aligns across 9 bases. The CDR3 sequence is 15 residues long. Trimming took 3 bases from V and 4 from J; bases not matched to a gene: 9. The V gene's germline CDR1 is SQVTM and CDR2 ANQGSEA. The CDR3 sequence is CSVDGWGQGTYGYTF. In nucleotides, the CDR3 is TGCAGCGTTGATGGCTGGGGACAGGGTACCTATGGCTACACCTTC.

This clone was counted a single time. This chain links TRBV10-3 with TRBJ2-5; tentative D call: TRBD1 (6 bases). The DNA end lines up better with TRBJ2-7; the J call may be wrong. This CDR3 is 13 amino acids long. From germline, CDR1 is ENHRY and CDR2 SYGVKD. The CDR3 coding sequence is TGTGCCATCAGTGAGTGGGACAATCCCGAGCAGTACTTC. The encoded protein is CAISEWDNPEQYF.

The rearrangement joins TRBV10-3 to TRBJ2-7; 8 positions match TRBD1. Losses at the gene ends were 10 bases for V and 0 bases for J; bases not matched to a gene: 8. Germline V gives CDR1 ENHRY, CDR2 SYGVKD. The CDR3 has 14 residues. Written as DNA, the CDR3 is TGTGCCACGAAGGGGACAGGCCCCTCCTACGAGCAGTACTTC. Protein: CATKGTGPSYEQYF.

The chain links TRBV7-2 to TRBJ1-6, with D perhaps matching TRBD1 (5 bases). In germline, CDR1 is SGHTA, CDR2 FQGNSA. CDR3 length: 16 residues. V lost 0 bases to trimming and J lost 4 bases, with 10 bases between them. The CDR3: CASSLASGGYNSPLHF. CDR3 nucleotide sequence: TGTGCCAGCAGCTTAGCGTCCGGGGGTTATAATTCACCCCTCCACTTT.

The V call is TRBV4-2, the J call TRBJ2-7, with 8 nucleotides matching TRBD2. This CDR3 has 18 amino acids. Germline V gene data show CDR1 as LGHNA and CDR2 as YNFKEQ. V lost 0 bases and J lost 7; bases outside the gene matches: 17. The CDR3 protein is CASSQERLRRGARREQYF. The CDR3 coding sequence is TGTGCCAGCAGCCAAGAAAGGCTGCGGCGGGGGGCCCGTAGGGAGCAGTACTTC.

V is TRBV4-2 and J is TRBJ1-1; 10 positions match TRBD1. Germline CDR1 reads LGHNA; CDR2 reads YNFKEQ. CDR3 size: 21 residues. J gave up 1 base and V 1 base, and 18 bases lay outside the gene matches. CDR3 bases: TGTGCCAGCAGCCAAGCTTACAGGTTCGGGACAGGGGTTGGTCGGAACACTGAAGCTTTCTTT. Its translation is CASSQAYRFGTGVGRNTEAFF.